These 17 T cell receptor beta chains share one sample of origin, sequenced in a study of identical twins. TCRdb reprocessed the 5' RACE reads via MiXCR and lists one record per CDR3 protein. This sample has some 1,600,000 distinct CDR3 sequences; about 30% occur once, and the top ten carry around 0.25%. The source material was cord blood. Receptor source: a newborn girl in good health.

V and J are TRBV28 and TRBJ1-3; 7 bases are a match to TRBD1. Germline CDR1 reads MDHEN; CDR2 reads SYDVKM. The V segment lost 5 bases and the J segment 0 bases; nucleotides outside the gene matches: 7. The CDR3 sequence is 16 residues long. CDR3 residues: CASSLSGQISGNTIYF. CDR3 DNA: TGTGCCAGCAGTCTCTCGGGACAGATCTCTGGAAACACCATATATTTT.

This clonotype has only a few counts. This chain links TRBV19 with TRBJ2-4; the match to TRBD2 covers 10 bases. CDR1 is LNHDA and CDR2 is SQIVND in the germline V gene (reference sequence). The CDR3 loop spans 14 amino acids. With V trimmed by 3 bases and J by 13 bases, 9 bases remained unmatched. The CDR3: CASSIRLAGATQYF. The CDR3 coding sequence is TGTGCCAGTAGTATCAGGCTAGCGGGGGCTACCCAGTACTTC.

The gene calls are TRBV3-1 and TRBJ2-7; the D is unclear. Per germline, CDR1 LGHDT and CDR2 YNNKEL (reference sequence). The CDR3 runs 15 residues. V lost 1 base, J lost 2 bases, and 12 bases lay in between. The CDR3 loop is CASSQVGRPPYEQYF. Written as DNA, the CDR3 is TGTGCCAGCAGCCAAGTAGGGCGGCCTCCCTACGAGCAGTACTTC.

V and J are TRBV28 and TRBJ2-3; the D gene is possibly TRBD2 (5 bases). V lost 6 bases and J 1 base, leaving 17 bases between the germline ends. Germline CDR1 MDHEN, CDR2 SYDVKM. The CDR3 length is 16 residues. CDR3 residues: CASSPRRRWGTDTQYF. The CDR3 nucleotides are TGTGCCAGCAGCCCCCGGAGGAGGTGGGGCACAGATACGCAGTATTTT.

The table lists this clonotype with a few counts. The chain uses TRBV14 and TRBJ2-7; possibly TRBD1 or TRBD2 for D (5 bases each). The V gene's germline CDR1 is SGHDN and CDR2 FVKESK. CDR3 length: 16 residues. V shed 8 bases and J shed 1 base, with 21 bases lying between them. CDR3 residues: CASGHSGGVSSYEQYF. CDR3 nucleotides: TGTGCCAGCGGACATAGTGGGGGAGTCTCTTCCTACGAGCAGTACTTC.

The V call is TRBV20-1, the J call TRBJ2-1, with 10 positions matching TRBD2. V was clipped by 4 bases and J by 2 bases; unmatched bases: 5. Germline V gene lookup returns CDR1 DFQATT and CDR2 SNEGSKA (reference sequence). The CDR3 runs 15 residues. Here the CDR3 reads CSANPSGSTYNEQFF. Here the CDR3 DNA reads TGCAGTGCTAATCCTAGCGGGAGCACCTACAATGAGCAGTTCTTC.

This clonotype was recorded only once. This chain joins TRBV27 and TRBJ2-7; either TRBD1 or TRBD2 may fit D (5 bases each). The germline V and J ends were trimmed by 6 bases and 7 bases, with 22 bases remaining between them. CDR1 and CDR2 (germline): MNHEY, SMNVEV (reference sequence). CDR3 length: 15 residues. The CDR3 spells CASSPRGVAYNEQYF. CDR3 sequence (DNA): TGTGCCAGCAGCCCAAGGGGAGTCGCGTATAATGAGCAGTACTTC.

This clonotype was counted between two and nine times. J is TRBJ1-6 and V is TRBV20-1; D gene uncertain. The V and J ends lost 1 base and 7 bases respectively, with 5 bases between them. The CDR3 runs to 12 residues. The germline CDR1 and CDR2 sequences are DFQATT and SNEGSKA (reference sequence). CDR3 DNA sequence: TGCAGTGCTAGAGTGAGGAATTCACCCCTCCACTTT. This codes for CSARVRNSPLHF.

At least ten counts were recorded for this clonotype. The chain has TRBV20-1 and TRBJ1-2, with TRBD1 matching over 9 bases. This CDR3 comprises 12 residues. Germline trimming cut 5 bases from V and 8 bases from J; bases unmatched to any gene: 6. Per the germline V gene, CDR1 is DFQATT and CDR2 is SNEGSKA (reference sequence). DNA of the CDR3: TGCAGTGCTGGTGGACAGGGGATCGGCTACACCTTC. This sequence encodes CSAGGQGIGYTF.

Ten or more counts support this clonotype. The V and J genes are TRBV6-6 and TRBJ2-7, with unresolved D. Germline V lookup: CDR1 MNHNY, CDR2 SVGAGI (reference sequence). V was clipped by 2 bases and J by 2 bases, with 16 bases between them. The CDR3 runs 16 residues. CDR3 nucleotide sequence: TGTGCCAGCAGTTACCTCCGCAGTTCGCCCACCTACGAGCAGTACTTC. Translating it yields CASSYLRSSPTYEQYF.

The J gene is TRBJ1-1, the V gene TRBV20-1; tentatively, D is TRBD1 (5 bases). Germline V lookup: CDR1 DFQATT, CDR2 SNEGSKA (reference sequence). Trimming took off 5 bases at V and 4 bases at J, with 14 bases between the two ends. This CDR3 is 13 amino acids long. CDR3 sequence (DNA): TGCAGTGCTCAGGGTACGGCGAGCACTGAAGCTTTCTTT. Translation gives CSAQGTASTEAFF.

The rearrangement joins TRBV20-1 to TRBJ2-7; 7 bases match TRBD2. The end of the DNA fits TRBJ2-5 better, so the J call may be wrong. The CDR3 sequence is 15 residues long. Germline loops: CDR1 DFQATT, CDR2 SNEGSKA (reference sequence). The CDR3 nucleotides read TGCAGTGCTAGATTACCGGGACTAAACCAAGAGACCCAGTACTTC. This sequence encodes CSARLPGLNQETQYF.

This clonotype came up a few times. The chain employs TRBV6-5 and TRBJ2-7; D is unclear. The CDR3 is made up of 12 amino acids. In germline, CDR1 is MNHEY, CDR2 SVGAGI. The ends were cut back, 2 bases at V and 7 bases at J, with 9 bases in the middle. CDR3: CASSYRNGEQYF. CDR3 coding DNA: TGTGCCAGCAGTTACCGAAACGGAGAGCAGTACTTC.

This chain links TRBV11-2 with TRBJ1-2; D uncertain. This CDR3 has 12 residues. Germline V gives CDR1 SGHAT, CDR2 FQNNGV. Deletions cut 6 bases from V and 12 bases from J, with 17 bases between. The CDR3 DNA reads as TGTGCCAGCAGACCTCCTCGAGGGTTGGACACCTTC. This translates into CASRPPRGLDTF.

A note on this clonotype: This clone may be a read error of a much larger clone one base away. The chain couples TRBV29-1 to TRBJ1-2, with no clear D. Deletions cut 7 bases from V and 0 bases from J, with 12 bases between. Germline values: CDR1 SQVTM, CDR2 ANQGSEA. CDR3 length equals 13 residues. The CDR3 DNA reads as TGCAGCGCTTACAAAAATCCTAACTATGGCTACACCTTC. Translating gives CSAYKNPNYGYTF.

The rearrangement links TRBV13 to TRBJ2-7; D call uncertain. The V gene's germline CDR1 is PRHDT and CDR2 FYEKMQ (reference sequence). This CDR3 comprises 10 residues. Trimming pared 5 bases from V and 10 bases from J, leaving 9 bases between. CDR3: CASSVEPQYF. CDR3 sequence (DNA): TGTGCCAGCAGCGTTGAGCCCCAGTACTTC.

V usage is TRBV20-1 and J usage is TRBJ1-5; D gene ambiguous. The CDR3 is 17 residues long. Germline lookup yields CDR1 DFQATT and CDR2 SNEGSKA (reference sequence). Between the trimmed V and J ends, which lost 0 bases and 0 bases, there was a span of 15 bases. Here the CDR3 reads CSARDWRGTYSNQPQHF. Here the CDR3 DNA reads TGCAGTGCTAGAGATTGGCGCGGAACTTATAGCAATCAGCCCCAGCATTTT.